The clone carrying this T cell receptor (beta chain) was seen just once. This sample was included in a study of T cell changes during pregnancy in multiple sclerosis. Clones were sequenced by immunoSEQ multiplex PCR, and TCRdb holds only the in-frame ones, with some missing. The sample records roughly 62,000 clones, 89% being singletons. This CDR3 contains 14 residues. Looked up from germline, CDR1 is SEHNR and CDR2 is FQNEAQ (reference sequence). Losses at the gene ends were 4 bases for V and 4 bases for J; bases not matched to a gene: 6. The clonotype comes from a female donor with multiple sclerosis, enrolled in a pregnancy study. This specimen was peripheral blood, taken in the first trimester of pregnancy. The V and J genes are TRBV7-9 and TRBJ2-5, with 7 bases matching TRBD1. The CDR3: CASSSRTGLETQYF. The DNA for the CDR3 is TGTGCCAGCAGCTCAAGGACAGGCTTAGAGACCCAGTACTTC.